A selection of T cell receptor beta chains follows, all from one sample in a study of cytomegalovirus exposure and HLA in healthy donors. The repertoire was sequenced with immunoSEQ multiplex PCR; TCRdb's copy has only in-frame clones and lacks some. The data show some 150,000 clones, around 77% seen once. Material: PBMCs. The receptors shown here come from a woman under 40 in good health and CMV-seronegative. Both conserved end residues are part of each CDR3. A D gene is named only where the DNA matches it firmly. For some rows the clone size is stated as once, few or many, or as a class when expanded; others skip it.

V gene,J gene,clone size,D gene,CDR3 protein,CDR3 DNA
TRBV6-6,TRBJ1-4,NA,TRBD1,CASSYSSTGGNEKLFF,TGTGCCAGCAGTTACTCGTCGACAGGGGGAAATGAAAAACTGTTTTTT
TRBV7-3,TRBJ2-2,NA,TRBD1,CASSPGTGGYTGELFF,TGTGCCAGCAGCCCCGGGACAGGGGGGTACACCGGGGAGCTGTTTTTT
TRBV10-1,TRBJ2-7,NA,NA,CASSDRTYEQYF,TGCGCCAGCAGTGACAGGACCTACGAGCAGTACTTC
TRBV28,TRBJ1-2,NA,NA,CASTSLGPGGYTF,TGTGCCAGCACCTCTTTGGGGCCTGGGGGCTACACCTTC
TRBV19,TRBJ2-5,NA,TRBD2,CASSMTSGGAVETQYF,TGTGCCAGTAGTATGACTAGCGGGGGGGCGGTGGAGACCCAGTACTTC
TRBV30,TRBJ2-1,once,TRBD2,CAWSGGAGGYNEQFF,TGTGCCTGGAGTGGGGGCGCGGGAGGCTACAATGAGCAGTTCTTC
TRBV5-1,TRBJ2-7,NA,NA,CASSFLSVARYYEQYF,TGCGCCAGCAGCTTTCTCTCAGTTGCCCGATACTACGAGCAGTACTTC
TRBV27,TRBJ2-3,once,NA,CASSAGVEAVGTDTQYF,TGTGCCAGCAGTGCCGGGGTAGAGGCCGTAGGCACAGATACGCAGTATTTT
TRBV4-3,TRBJ2-7,NA,TRBD2,CASSQGEKGLAYEQYF,TGCGCCAGCAGCCAAGGGGAGAAGGGACTAGCCTACGAGCAGTACTTC
TRBV5-1,TRBJ1-4,once,TRBD1,CASRPTGSGTNEKLFF,TGCGCCAGCAGGCCGACAGGGTCCGGAACTAATGAAAAACTGTTTTTT
TRBV5-1,TRBJ2-1,few,NA,CASSLAKSSYNEQFF,TGCGCCAGCAGCTTGGCCAAGAGCTCCTACAATGAGCAGTTCTTC
TRBV9,TRBJ1-5,NA,TRBD1,CASSDGQGSIQPQHF,TGTGCCAGCAGCGACGGACAGGGTTCCATACAGCCCCAGCATTTT
TRBV19,TRBJ2-7,NA,TRBD2,CASKPSGRTSYEQYF,TGTGCCAGTAAACCTAGCGGGAGGACCTCCTACGAGCAGTACTTC
TRBV7-2,TRBJ2-4,NA,TRBD2,CASSTGGFLWGIQYF,TGTGCCAGCAGCACGGGGGGGTTCCTCTGGGGCATTCAGTACTTC
TRBV13,TRBJ1-3,NA,NA,CASSALGGPGNTIYF,TGTGCCAGCAGCGCCCTGGGGGGTCCTGGAAACACCATATATTTT
TRBV6-5,TRBJ2-7,NA,NA,CASSYSAGKQYF,TGTGCCAGCAGTTACTCGGCCGGGAAGCAGTACTTC
TRBV27,TRBJ2-4,NA,TRBD1,CASSFGRGQAKNIQYF,TGTGCCAGCAGTTTTGGCAGGGGGCAGGCCAAAAACATTCAGTACTTC
TRBV7-3,TRBJ2-1,NA,NA,CASSAGSLVGNEQFF,TGTGCCAGCAGCGCGGGCTCGCTAGTTGGCAATGAGCAGTTCTTC
TRBV9,TRBJ2-3,NA,NA,CASSVSWRPQTDTDTQYF,TGTGCCAGCAGCGTCAGCTGGAGACCCCAGACCGACACAGATACGCAGTATTTT
TRBV6-1,TRBJ1-2,NA,NA,CASSVRTALIDYGYTF,TGTGCCAGCAGTGTTCGGACAGCCCTTATCGATTATGGCTACACCTTC
TRBV7-6,TRBJ1-1,NA,TRBD1,CASSTRQGRITEAFF,TGTGCCAGCAGCACCCGACAGGGGAGGATCACTGAAGCTTTCTTT
TRBV11-3,TRBJ1-6,NA,NA,CASSFGSNSPLHF,TGTGCCAGCAGCTTCGGGTCGAATTCACCCCTCCACTTT
TRBV6-5,TRBJ2-7,few,TRBD2,CASSMSGGSSYEQYF,TGTGCCAGCAGTATGAGCGGGGGCAGCTCCTACGAGCAGTACTTC
TRBV4-1,TRBJ2-2,NA,NA,CASSQDTRVESGGELFF,TGCGCCAGCAGCCAAGATACCAGGGTGGAATCCGGCGGGGAGCTGTTTTTT
TRBV4-1,TRBJ2-7,NA,NA,CASSRGTAVSYEQYF,TGCGCCAGCAGCCGGGGGACTGCGGTCTCCTACGAGCAGTACTTC
TRBV10-3,TRBJ2-2,NA,TRBD2,CAISGWTSGALITGELFF,TGTGCCATCAGTGGATGGACTAGCGGAGCTCTGATCACCGGGGAGCTGTTTTTT
TRBV11-2,TRBJ1-1,NA,TRBD1,CASSFGGTGGVWTEAFF,TGTGCCAGCAGCTTCGGAGGTACAGGGGGAGTTTGGACTGAAGCTTTCTTT
TRBV7-9,TRBJ2-7,NA,TRBD2,CASSLQRDYERYF,TGTGCCAGCAGCTTACAGCGGGACTACGAGCGGTACTTC
TRBV27,TRBJ2-7,NA,NA,CASSLSVSFEQYF,TGTGCCAGCAGTTTATCGGTTAGCTTCGAGCAGTACTTC
TRBV27,TRBJ2-7,NA,NA,CASSPLGGLGSYEQYF,TGTGCCAGCAGTCCGCTGGGAGGACTGGGCTCCTACGAGCAGTACTTC
TRBV4-1,TRBJ2-3,NA,TRBD2,CASSQASGGALDTQYF,TGCGCCAGCAGCCAAGCTAGCGGGGGGGCCTTGGATACGCAGTATTTT
TRBV7-9,TRBJ2-7,few,NA,CASSLRQDEQYF,TGTGCCAGCAGCTTACGTCAGGACGAGCAGTACTTC
TRBV6-1,TRBJ2-7,NA,NA,CASSGWDRSGGEQYF,TGTGCCAGCAGTGGGTGGGACAGGTCCGGGGGGGAGCAGTACTTC
TRBV6-5,TRBJ1-5,NA,NA,CASSYSPGGNQPQHF,TGTGCCAGCAGTTACTCGCCAGGGGGCAATCAGCCCCAGCATTTT
TRBV7-9,TRBJ1-1,NA,TRBD1,CASSPDRGLGTEAFF,TGTGCCAGCAGCCCGGACAGGGGGCTGGGAACTGAAGCTTTCTTT
TRBV15,TRBJ2-1,NA,TRBD2,CATSSGTNNEQFF,TGTGCCACCAGCTCCGGGACTAACAATGAGCAGTTCTTC
TRBV6-4,TRBJ1-1,NA,NA,CASSRRGGYTEAFF,TGTGCCAGCAGTCGACGGGGGGGATACACTGAAGCTTTCTTT
TRBV7-6,TRBJ2-7,NA,NA,CASSLGVGGEGEQYF,TGTGCCAGCAGCTTAGGGGTCGGGGGAGAGGGCGAGCAGTACTTC
TRBV5-1,TRBJ2-7,NA,NA,CASSFGRGPSYEQYF,TGCGCCAGCAGCTTCGGGAGAGGGCCCTCCTACGAGCAGTACTTC
TRBV4-2,TRBJ1-1,NA,NA,CASSPQNTEAFF,TGTGCCAGCAGCCCCCAGAACACTGAAGCTTTCTTT
TRBV5-1,TRBJ2-1,NA,NA,CASSSRARDEQFF,TGCGCCAGCAGCTCCCGGGCCAGGGATGAGCAGTTCTTC
TRBV29-1,TRBJ1-2,NA,NA,CSVVSFGGNREGDSTYGYTF,TGCAGCGTTGTTAGTTTTGGGGGGAACAGGGAGGGGGATAGCACCTATGGCTACACCTTC